Presented here are 2 T cell receptor beta chains from one specimen sequenced in a study of cytomegalovirus exposure and HLA in healthy donors (dated by TCRdb to 2016 to 2017). The protocol used for the library was the immunoSEQ multiplex PCR assay. For the multiplex PCR, a mixture combining 60 forward primers for TCR Vbeta segments and 13 reverse primers for TCR Jbeta segments was used. The clones in this table, taken by TCRdb from immuneACCESS, are in-frame only. Not every clone is retained; where verified, under half of the shortfall comes from an unresolved V gene, and the cause of the rest is unknown. The sample contains some 100,000 clones, around 76% of them found a single time. The leading ten clones occupy around 10% of the sample. The specimen sequenced was PBMCs. These receptors were obtained from a woman aged 40 to 50 in good health and CMV-seropositive.

The chain couples TRBV5-1 to TRBJ1-5; 7 bases map to TRBD1. This CDR3 comprises 17 residues. Germline V CDR1 and CDR2: SGHRS, YFSETQ. V lost 7 bases, J lost 1 base, and 14 bases stayed unmatched. For the CDR3, the DNA is TGCGCCAGCCCCCGGGACAGACGAATGGAAAGCAATCAGCCCCAGCATTTT. It specifies CASPRDRRMESNQPQHF.

The V and J genes are TRBV10-3 and TRBJ2-7; no definite D call. Trimming took 2 bases from V and 0 from J, leaving 8 bases between them. Germline CDR1 and CDR2: ENHRY and SYGVKD. The CDR3 runs to 14 residues. The CDR3 DNA reads TGTGCCATCAGTGAGGGCAGAAGCTCCTACGAGCAGTACTTC. It translates to CAISEGRSSYEQYF.